This T cell receptor beta chain stems from a study of cytomegalovirus exposure and HLA in healthy donors. Study information: Around 85 million unique TCR sequences came from HLA-typed donors in an early release.

Primers: 60 Vbeta forward and 13 Jbeta reverse. Produced via immunoSEQ multiplex PCR; TCRdb's table is partial and in-frame only. Of about 140,000 clones in the sample, around 78% were seen once. This TCR came from a woman aged 18-30 years in good health and CMV-seropositive. Sample: PBMCs.

CDR3 sequence reads: CASSKRTATYEQYF. The CDR3 DNA sequence: TGCGCCAGCAGCAAGAGGACAGCCACCTACGAGCAGTACTTC. V usage is TRBV5-1 and J usage is TRBJ2-7, with a weak D call TRBD1 (6 bases). The CDR3 consists of 14 residues. CDR1 is SGHRS and CDR2 is YFSETQ in the germline V gene. With 4 bases removed from V and 2 bases from J, the gap between germline ends came to 13 bases.